The rows below give T cell receptor beta chains drawn from one sample of a study of CD8 T cells in Susac syndrome. TCRdb reprocessed the immunoSEQ multiplex PCR reads with MiXCR, giving one entry per CDR3 protein. The data hold roughly 89,000 distinct CDR3 sequences, with roughly 96% observed a single time. Sequenced material: CD8+ T cells from PBMCs. The receptors were sampled from a human donor with Susac syndrome. Both conserved end residues are part of each CDR3. A D gene is named only where the DNA matches it firmly. Some rows mark clone size as missing; the rest say once, few, many or name a class of expanded clone.

length	V	D	J	size	CDR3	DNA
15	TRBV29-1	.	TRBJ2-7	.	CSVVEGSHKVYEQYF	TGCAGCGTTGTGGAGGGCAGTCACAAGGTGTACGAGCAGTACTTC
17	TRBV7-2	TRBD1	TRBJ1-4	.	CASSLGGYRGRNEKLFF	TGTGCCAGCAGCTTAGGGGGCTACAGGGGGCGCAATGAAAAACTGTTTTTT
13	TRBV18	.	TRBJ1-4	.	CATTRLKEEKLFF	TGTGCCACCACACGGCTAAAAGAGGAAAAACTGTTTTTT
12	TRBV14	.	TRBJ1-2	.	CASSPGGNGYTF	TGTGCCAGCAGCCCCGGGGGGAACGGCTACACCTTC
13	TRBV14	.	TRBJ2-3	once	CASSQDLGGTQYF	TGTGCCAGCAGCCAAGATTTAGGAGGGACGCAGTATTTT
14	TRBV27	.	TRBJ1-5	.	CASSLLLGNQPQHF	TGTGCCAGCAGTTTATTACTAGGCAATCAGCCCCAGCATTTT
16	TRBV19	TRBD1	TRBJ2-7	.	CASSSQKGQKPHEQYF	TGTGCCAGTAGTTCCCAAAAGGGACAGAAACCCCACGAGCAGTACTTC
15	TRBV12-3/TRBV12-4	TRBD1	TRBJ1-1	.	CASRPSGTGATEAFF	TGTGCCAGCAGACCCTCCGGGACAGGGGCCACTGAAGCTTTCTTT
12	TRBV12-3/TRBV12-4	.	TRBJ2-1	.	CASSLDPSEQFF	TGTGCCAGCAGTTTAGACCCCAGTGAGCAGTTCTTC
13	TRBV30	.	TRBJ2-7	.	CAWSVRRAYEQYF	TGTGCCTGGAGTGTACGCAGGGCCTACGAGCAGTACTTC
15	TRBV12-3/TRBV12-4	TRBD1	TRBJ1-1	.	CASSWDRVENTEAFF	TGTGCCAGCAGTTGGGACAGGGTGGAGAACACTGAAGCTTTCTTT
14	TRBV29-1	TRBD2	TRBJ2-3	.	CSVEGRGGQNTQYF	TGCAGCGTTGAAGGGCGGGGGGGCCAAAATACGCAGTATTTT
15	TRBV4-1	TRBD1	TRBJ1-1	.	CASSLKQGAITEAFF	TGCGCCAGCAGCCTAAAACAGGGGGCGATAACTGAAGCTTTCTTT
16	TRBV18	TRBD1	TRBJ2-7	.	CASSPRRDRYSYEQYF	TGTGCCAGCTCACCCCGGAGGGACAGGTACTCCTACGAGCAGTACTTC
14	TRBV12-3/TRBV12-4	.	TRBJ1-1	.	CASSPLGVRTEAFF	TGTGCCAGCAGTCCTTTGGGGGTCCGCACTGAAGCTTTCTTT
10	TRBV9	.	TRBJ1-2	.	CASSGVGYTF	TGTGCCAGCAGCGGTGTTGGCTACACCTTC
13	TRBV20-1	TRBD1	TRBJ1-2	.	CSAPRGGAGGYTF	TGCAGTGCTCCTAGAGGGGGCGCTGGTGGCTACACCTTC
16	TRBV28	TRBD1	TRBJ1-1	.	CASSPATRTGAFEAFF	TGTGCCAGCAGCCCTGCTACCCGGACAGGGGCTTTTGAAGCTTTCTTT
13	TRBV20-1	TRBD1	TRBJ1-1	.	CSALDRGNTEAFF	TGCAGTGCCCTGGACAGGGGGAACACTGAAGCTTTCTTT
14	TRBV19	TRBD1	TRBJ1-1	.	CASSMRQGETEAFF	TGTGCCAGTAGTATGAGACAGGGAGAGACTGAAGCTTTCTTT
15	TRBV20-1	TRBD2	TRBJ2-1	.	CSARGSAGAYNEQFF	TGCAGTGCTAGAGGGTCAGCGGGGGCATACAATGAGCAGTTCTTC
14	TRBV20-1	.	TRBJ1-2	.	CSARGWDGSYGYTF	TGCAGTGCTAGGGGTTGGGACGGATCCTATGGCTACACCTTC
13	TRBV30	.	TRBJ2-5	once	CAWSVGQKETQYF	TGTGCCTGGAGTGTAGGGCAGAAAGAGACCCAGTACTTC
16	TRBV12-3/TRBV12-4	TRBD1	TRBJ2-7	.	CASSFQKLQGAYEQYF	TGTGCCAGCAGTTTTCAGAAACTTCAGGGGGCCTACGAGCAGTACTTC
15	TRBV20-1	.	TRBJ1-6	.	CSARGLGAGESPLHF	TGCAGTGCTAGAGGGCTTGGGGCAGGGGAGTCACCCCTCCACTTT
15	TRBV7-2	.	TRBJ1-2	.	CASSSDPTRIYGYTF	TGTGCCAGCAGCTCTGACCCTACACGGATCTATGGCTACACCTTC
18	TRBV20-1	TRBD2	TRBJ2-5	once	CSAREFSGGAYKEETQYF	TGCAGTGCTAGAGAGTTTAGCGGGGGGGCCTATAAAGAAGAGACCCAGTACTTC
13	TRBV11-3	.	TRBJ1-6	.	CASSPGVNSPLHF	TGTGCCAGCAGCCCGGGAGTTAATTCACCCCTCCACTTT
12	TRBV6-2/TRBV6-3	.	TRBJ1-1	few	CASSYLNTEAFF	TGTGCCAGCAGTTACTTGAACACTGAAGCTTTCTTT
17	TRBV25-1	TRBD2	TRBJ2-3	once	CASSEPRAGVKGDTQYF	TGTGCCAGCAGTGAACCCAGAGCGGGGGTTAAGGGAGATACGCAGTATTTT
14	TRBV7-9	.	TRBJ2-5	.	CASSLGTVGETQYF	TGTGCCAGCAGCTTAGGGACAGTAGGAGAGACCCAGTACTTC
11	TRBV5-1	.	TRBJ2-5	.	CASTTGETQYF	TGCGCCAGCACCACAGGGGAGACCCAGTACTTC
14	TRBV13	.	TRBJ2-5	.	CASSLSDKEETQYF	TGTGCCAGCAGCTTAAGCGACAAAGAGGAGACCCAGTACTTC
14	TRBV30	.	TRBJ1-1	.	CAWSQTSDGTEAFF	TGTGCCTGGAGTCAAACATCGGACGGTACTGAAGCTTTCTTT
17	TRBV27	TRBD2	TRBJ2-1	.	CASSLSGGGSNYNEQFF	TGTGCCAGCAGTTTATCGGGCGGGGGTAGTAACTACAATGAGCAGTTCTTC
16	TRBV10-3	.	TRBJ2-7	.	CAISESNGTDPYEQYF	TGTGCCATCAGTGAGTCGAACGGGACCGACCCCTACGAGCAGTACTTC
15	TRBV4-3	TRBD1	TRBJ1-1	.	CASSQRTGMNTEAFF	TGCGCCAGCAGCCAGAGGACAGGCATGAACACTGAAGCTTTCTTT
13	TRBV20-1	TRBD2	TRBJ2-5	.	CSALTGGAATQYF	TGCAGTGCTCTAACCGGGGGGGCCGCGACCCAGTACTTC
14	TRBV6-5	.	TRBJ2-1	.	CASSYYQGNNEQFF	TGTGCCAGCAGTTATTATCAGGGAAACAATGAGCAGTTCTTC
14	TRBV10-3	.	TRBJ1-1	.	CAISESGGNTEAFF	TGTGCCATCAGTGAATCGGGTGGGAACACTGAAGCTTTCTTT
15	TRBV2	TRBD1	TRBJ2-3	.	CASRLQGLGTDTQYF	TGTGCCAGCAGATTACAGGGGCTCGGCACAGATACGCAGTATTTT
15	TRBV20-1	.	TRBJ1-1	.	CSARVGGSMNTEAFF	TGCAGTGCTAGAGTTGGGGGCAGCATGAACACTGAAGCTTTCTTT
14	TRBV9	.	TRBJ1-1	.	CASSVGSVGQEAFF	TGTGCCAGCAGCGTCGGGTCCGTAGGGCAGGAAGCTTTCTTT
16	TRBV20-1	TRBD2	TRBJ2-7	.	CSARDALAGGSYEQYF	TGCAGTGCTAGAGATGCACTAGCGGGGGGTTCCTACGAGCAGTACTTC
14	TRBV11-2	.	TRBJ1-6	.	CASSFGLAYSPLHF	TGTGCCAGCAGCTTCGGACTAGCCTATTCACCCCTCCACTTT
12	TRBV28	.	TRBJ1-5	.	CASRTANQPQHF	TGTGCCAGCAGAACCGCAAATCAGCCCCAGCATTTT
15	TRBV28	TRBD2	TRBJ2-7	.	CASSSSGPVTGGQYF	TGTGCCAGCAGTTCGTCCGGACCAGTTACGGGAGGGCAGTACTTC
11	TRBV7-2	.	TRBJ1-2	.	CASTTQTRYTF	TGTGCCAGCACGACACAGACCCGCTACACCTTC
14	TRBV12-3/TRBV12-4	.	TRBJ1-5	.	CASTVSPGNQPQHF	TGTGCCAGCACGGTATCCCCGGGAAATCAGCCCCAGCATTTT